This passage covers 26 T cell receptor beta chains from one sample sequenced in a study of shared clonotypes between healthy human individuals. Profiling relied on immunoSEQ multiplex PCR, and the TCRdb table lists in-frame clones only, not all of them. The table has about 2,500,000 clones, roughly 92% seen once. The sample consisted of naive CD4+ T cells sorted from blood. Subset indicated: CD45RA+ positively selected. These TCRs come from a man in his late teens or twenties in good health.

This clone was detected only a few times. CDR3 sequence: CASSLASEGEAFF. In DNA form, the CDR3 reads TGTGCCAGCAGCTTAGCCTCAGAAGGGGAAGCTTTCTTT. The rearrangement joins TRBV7-9 to TRBJ1-1, with D unresolved. The CDR3 has 13 amino acids. V lost 0 bases and J 8 bases, leaving 10 bases between the germline ends. Germline V gene data show CDR1 as SEHNR and CDR2 as FQNEAQ (reference sequence). The full variable domain, its missing parts supplied by reference TRBV7-9 and TRBJ1-1, is DTGVSQNPRHKITKRGQNVTFRCDPISEHNRLYWYRQTLGQGPEFLTYFQNEAQLEKSRLLSDRFSAERPKGSFSTLEIQRTEQGDSAMYLCASSLASEGEAFFGQGTRLTVV.

V gene TRBV7-9 combines with J gene TRBJ1-2, with 11 bases fitting TRBD1. CDR1 is SEHNR and CDR2 is FQNEAQ in the germline V gene (reference sequence). V lost 5 bases, J lost 3 bases, and 8 bases stayed unmatched. The CDR3 spans 16 residues. CDR3 nucleotides: TGTGCCAGCAGCGGACAGGGGGCCTGGAGAGACTATGGCTACACCTTC. Translating gives CASSGQGAWRDYGYTF.

The chain couples TRBV6-5 to TRBJ2-7, with D perhaps being TRBD1 or TRBD2 (7 bases each). V was clipped by 0 bases and J by 2 bases, with 11 bases between them. Germline CDR1 MNHEY, CDR2 SVGAGI. This CDR3 spans 15 amino acids. CDR3 loop: CASSYSQGGTYEQYF. CDR3 nucleotides: TGTGCCAGCAGTTACTCGCAGGGGGGGACCTACGAGCAGTACTTC.

This clone has only a few counts. The same CDR3 also results from other DNA sequences found in this sample. V and J are TRBV28 and TRBJ1-1, with a weak D call TRBD1 (5 bases). The germline CDR1 and CDR2 sequences are MDHEN and SYDVKM. V lost 5 bases and J lost 1, with 11 bases in between. The CDR3 extends over 14 amino acids. CDR3 nucleotides: TGTGCCAGCAGTCTGGTCGGGGGGAACACTGAAGCTTTCTTT. It yields the protein CASSLVGGNTEAFF.

The chain links TRBV29-1 to TRBJ1-4; D gene ambiguous. This CDR3 comprises 11 residues. CDR1 is SQVTM, CDR2 ANQGSEA, per germline. The germline V and J ends were trimmed by 5 bases and 7 bases, with 8 bases remaining between them. Written as DNA, the CDR3 is TGCAGCGTTTCTGTTATTGAAAAACTGTTTTTT. It yields the protein CSVSVIEKLFF.

The genes are TRBV5-6 and TRBJ2-7; 14 nucleotides align to TRBD2. Looked up from germline, CDR1 is SGHDT and CDR2 is YYEEEE. V lost 4 bases and J lost 5; bases outside the gene matches: 5. The CDR3 loop spans 15 amino acids. CDR3 coding DNA: TGTGCCAGCAGCCGGACTAGCGGGAGGTTGGACGAGCAGTACTTC. Amino acids: CASSRTSGRLDEQYF.

The V call is TRBV2, the J call TRBJ1-4; possibly TRBD1 for D (6 bases). CDR1 and CDR2 from the germline V gene are SNHLY and FYNNEI. V was pared by 4 bases and J by 12 bases, with 15 bases between. The CDR3 is 13 amino acids. This CDR3 reads CASSVDSGGELFF. CDR3 bases: TGTGCCAGCAGTGTGGACAGCGGTGGGGAACTGTTTTTT.

The rearrangement joins TRBV18 to TRBJ2-7, with D perhaps matching TRBD1 or TRBD2 (6 bases each). Germline CDR1 and CDR2: KGHSH and LQKENI. V was trimmed by 3 bases and J by 1 base, leaving 10 bases between them. The CDR3 spans 14 residues. This CDR3 reads CASSPGGPSYEQYF. DNA for the CDR3: TGTGCCAGCTCACCCGGGGGCCCTTCCTACGAGCAGTACTTC.

The chain couples TRBV5-4 to TRBJ2-7; TRBD1 matches 8 bases. In germline, CDR1 is SGHNT, CDR2 YYREEE (reference sequence). V was clipped by 3 bases and J by 3 bases; unmatched bases: 8. This CDR3 is built from 15 residues. The CDR3 loop reads CASSYPGTGVYEQYF. CDR3 sequence (DNA): TGTGCCAGCAGCTACCCCGGGACAGGAGTCTACGAGCAGTACTTC.

The rearrangement links TRBV14 to TRBJ2-3, with D hard to call. CDR3 length: 14 residues. CDR1 and CDR2 from the germline V gene are SGHDN and FVKESK. With 4 bases removed from V and 5 bases from J, the gap between germline ends came to 13 bases. As DNA, the CDR3 is TGTGCCAGCAGCCCGACGTGGGTCCAAGATACGCAGTATTTT. It specifies CASSPTWVQDTQYF. The variable domain in full, completed from reference TRBV14 and TRBJ2-3, reads EAGVTQFPSHSVIEKGQTVTLRCDPISGHDNLYWYRRVMGKEIKFLLHFVKESKQDESGMPNNRFLAERTGGTYSTLKVQPAELEDSGVYFCASSPTWVQDTQYFGPGTRLTVL.

This chain connects TRBV7-9 to TRBJ1-1; D gene uncertain. V was clipped by 3 bases and J by 4 bases, with 12 bases between them. Germline V CDR1 and CDR2: SEHNR, FQNEAQ (reference sequence). The CDR3 length is 14 residues. The DNA for the CDR3 is TGTGCCAGCAGCTTGGGCCAGGAGAGCACTGAAGCTTTCTTT. It encodes CASSLGQESTEAFF.

Note on this clone: This CDR3 is also generated by other DNA sequences in the sample. The V call is TRBV5-1, the J call TRBJ1-2; no clear D. The germline V gene has CDR1 SGHRS and CDR2 YFSETQ. The CDR3 is 12 amino acids. Trimming removed 0 bases at V and 2 bases at J, with 2 bases between. CDR3 coding DNA: TGCGCCAGCAGCTTGGCCAACTATGGCTACACCTTC. This codes for CASSLANYGYTF.

Concerning this clone itself: This same CDR3 is encoded by further DNA sequences in the sample. This chain links TRBV5-1 with TRBJ1-3; D not resolved. Germline CDR1 SGHRS, CDR2 YFSETQ. The CDR3 consists of 13 residues. Trimming stripped 4 bases from V and 0 bases from J, with 5 bases between. For the CDR3, the DNA is TGCGCCAGCAGCACGGGCTCTGGAAACACCATATATTTT. It yields the protein CASSTGSGNTIYF.

This chain connects TRBV19 to TRBJ2-5; D not certain. The CDR3 sequence is 13 residues long. The germline gives CDR1 LNHDA, CDR2 SQIVND (reference sequence). Between the trimmed V and J ends, which lost 2 bases and 5 bases, there was a span of 9 bases. The CDR3 loop reads CASSIQSKETQYF. DNA for the CDR3: TGTGCCAGTAGTATACAGTCAAAGGAGACCCAGTACTTC.

A note on this clone: Other DNA sequences from this sample encode an identical CDR3 as well. The chain combines TRBV27 with TRBJ1-5; unclear D gene. CDR3 size: 13 residues. V was cut by 2 bases and J by 1 base, with 3 bases left in between. The germline V gene has CDR1 MNHEY and CDR2 SMNVEV (reference sequence). The CDR3 coding sequence is TGTGCCAGCAGTTTAGAAAGCAATCAGCCCCAGCATTTT. Protein sequence: CASSLESNQPQHF.

J is TRBJ2-7 and V is TRBV25-1, with D uncertain. Trimming stripped 4 bases from V and 2 bases from J, with 15 bases between. Germline V gene data show CDR1 as MGHDK and CDR2 as SYGVNS. The CDR3 spans 15 residues. The CDR3 spells CASSGAGRLAYEQYF. CDR3 nucleotides: TGTGCCAGCAGTGGAGCCGGCAGGTTAGCCTACGAGCAGTACTTC.

V is TRBV30 and J is TRBJ1-1; D may be TRBD1 (6 bases). Per germline, CDR1 GTSNPN and CDR2 SVGIG (reference sequence). Trimming cost V 8 bases and J 3 bases, with 19 bases left between them. CDR3 length: 14 amino acids. The CDR3 protein is CAVLQQGPYTEAFF. CDR3 in DNA: TGTGCCGTATTACAACAGGGTCCGTACACTGAAGCTTTCTTT.

The rearrangement uses TRBV5-1 and TRBJ2-7; 8 bases match TRBD2. This CDR3 region has 13 residues. With 4 bases clipped from V and 5 bases from J, the junction kept 5 bases outside the gene matches. The germline V gene has CDR1 SGHRS and CDR2 YFSETQ. The CDR3 loop is CASSQAGVHEQYF. CDR3 nucleotide sequence: TGCGCCAGCAGCCAAGCGGGAGTCCACGAGCAGTACTTC.

This clone was seen once. Other DNA sequences in the sample encode the same CDR3. The chain employs TRBV18 and TRBJ1-5; unclear D gene. CDR3 length: 13 residues. Trimming pared 3 bases from V and 0 bases from J, leaving 3 bases between. Germline lookup yields CDR1 KGHSH and CDR2 LQKENI. The CDR3 sequence: CASSPHSNQPQHF. The DNA of the CDR3 is TGTGCCAGCTCACCTCATAGCAATCAGCCCCAGCATTTT.

The chain recombines TRBV13 with TRBJ2-1; D ambiguous. Germline loops: CDR1 PRHDT, CDR2 FYEKMQ (reference sequence). Trimming left V 2 bases short and J 5 bases short, with 4 bases between. This CDR3 spans 12 amino acids. The CDR3 nucleotides are TGTGCCAGCAGCTTACTAGACAATGAGCAGTTCTTC. It specifies CASSLLDNEQFF.

There are a few counts of this clone. The CDR3 region is CASSLDQPQHF. CDR3 DNA: TGTGCCAGCAGTTTGGATCAGCCCCAGCATTTT. The V gene is TRBV27, the J gene TRBJ1-5; D gene ambiguous. Looked up from germline, CDR1 is MNHEY and CDR2 is SMNVEV (reference sequence). With 3 bases removed from V and 5 bases from J, the gap between germline ends came to 2 bases. CDR3 length equals 11 residues.

The gene calls are TRBV5-1 and TRBJ2-1; D possibly corresponds to TRBD2 (7 bases). Germline CDR1 and CDR2: SGHRS and YFSETQ. Between the trimmed V and J ends, which lost 3 bases and 7 bases, there was a span of 17 bases. This CDR3 is 15 amino acids long. The CDR3 nucleotides read TGCGCCAGCAGCTCGGAGAGGGGGGGATATAATGAGCAGTTCTTC. It encodes CASSSERGGYNEQFF.

The rearrangement uses TRBV7-2 and TRBJ1-2, with no clear D. Trimming cost V 5 bases and J 4 bases, with 17 bases left between them. The CDR3 is 15 amino acids. Germline lookup yields CDR1 SGHTA and CDR2 FQGNSA. The CDR3 sequence: CASSLVAEGTYGYTF. In nucleotides, the CDR3 is TGTGCCAGCAGCCTAGTGGCCGAGGGTACCTATGGCTACACCTTC.

As concerns this clone: The same CDR3 also results from other DNA sequences found in this sample. The CDR3: CASSPGYEQYF. CDR3 sequence (DNA): TGTGCCAGCTCGCCAGGGTACGAGCAGTACTTC. The chain has TRBV18 and TRBJ2-7; D might be TRBD1 (5 bases). Trimming took 6 bases from V and 4 from J, leaving 7 bases between them. The CDR3 totals 11 residues. CDR1 is KGHSH, CDR2 LQKENI, per germline. Full variable domain (missing parts from reference TRBV18 and TRBJ2-7): NAGVMQNPRHLVRRRGQEARLRCSPMKGHSHVYWYRQLPEEGLKFMVYLQKENIIDESGMPKERFSAEFPKEGPSILRIQQVVRGDSAAYFCASSPGYEQYFGPGTRLTVT.

The CDR3 nucleotides read TGTGCCAGCATCGGACGCCAGAACACTGAAGCTTTCTTT. It specifies CASIGRQNTEAFF. The V gene is TRBV6-1, the J gene TRBJ1-1; no clear D. Germline lookup yields CDR1 MNHNS and CDR2 SASEGT. V was pared by 7 bases and J by 1 base, with 10 bases between. The CDR3 loop spans 13 amino acids.

The V and J genes are TRBV5-6 and TRBJ2-7, with a tentative D call TRBD2 (6 bases). Germline V gene data show CDR1 as SGHDT and CDR2 as YYEEEE. The V end was cut by 2 bases, the J end by 5 bases, with 23 bases between. The CDR3 consists of 17 residues. CDR3 in DNA: TGTGCCAGCAGCTTTGGGTGGGGGGTCCCCGGACGAAACGAGCAGTACTTC. Amino acid sequence: CASSFGWGVPGRNEQYF. Complete variable domain (other parts from reference TRBV5-6 and TRBJ2-7): DAGVTQSPTHLIKTRGQQVTLRCSPKSGHDTVSWYQQALGQGPQFIFQYYEEEERQRGNFPDRFSGHQFPNYSSELNVNALLLGDSALYLCASSFGWGVPGRNEQYFGPGTRLTVT.